This TCR beta chain was found in a study of graft-versus-host responses after intestinal transplantation. Sequenced by immunoSEQ multiplex PCR; TCRdb stores in-frame clones only, minus some. The sample shows fewer than 15,000 clones, around four fifths of them seen only once. CDR1 and CDR2 from the germline V gene are MNHEY and SVGAGI. Trimming removed 8 bases from V and 5 bases from J, with 15 bases in between. The CDR3 sequence is 13 residues long. Study findings and constraints: Early post-transplant HvG declines were associated with peak circulating GvH clone levels.

Points on this clone: Its antigen is undetermined.

The input for sequencing was PBMCs, taken after intestinal transplantation. This TCR came from a human patient who received an intestinal transplant, so some T cells may come from the graft donor. The rearrangement joins TRBV6-5 to TRBJ1-1, with a tentative D call TRBD1 (6 bases). This CDR3 reads CASRQGKETEAFF. The DNA for the CDR3 is TGTGCCAGCCGGCAGGGGAAAGAAACTGAAGCTTTCTTT.